Listed below are T cell receptor beta chains from one sample, sequenced in a study of beta chain features in type 1 diabetes. Here immunoSEQ multiplex PCR was the method, and the copy in TCRdb shows in-frame clones only, minus some. Of hundreds of thousands of clones detected, 11% appear once; the ten largest clones hold more than 0.015%. The specimen was naive CD4+ T cells from blood. These receptors were collected from a man younger than 45 with type 1 diabetes. CDR3s include the opening cysteine and the closing phenylalanine or tryptophan. The order of the fields is J gene, clone size, D gene, V gene, CDR3 protein, CDR3 DNA. The D gene is left open where the match is weak. Rows give clone size only sometimes, using once, few, many, or a class for an expanded clone.

>TRBJ2-1|.|TRBD2|TRBV7-8
CASTSGSNEQFF
TGTGCCAGCACCAGCGGGAGCAATGAGCAGTTCTTC
>TRBJ2-3|few|.|TRBV29-1
CSGTSRGGRTQYF
TGCAGCGGGACTTCAAGGGGGGGGCGTACGCAGTATTTT
>TRBJ1-2|few|TRBD1|TRBV29-1
CSAGKGTGEVYGYTF
TGCAGCGCCGGGAAAGGGACAGGGGAGGTTTATGGCTACACCTTC
>TRBJ2-3|.|.|TRBV5-1
CASSSRGDTQYF
TGCGCCAGCAGCAGTAGAGGAGATACGCAGTATTTT
>TRBJ2-1|.|TRBD1|TRBV2
CASRGSGQGAGEQFF
TGTGCCAGCAGGGGGTCCGGACAGGGGGCTGGTGAGCAGTTCTTC
>TRBJ2-7|.|TRBD1|TRBV30
CAWRLRDRSYEQYF
TGTGCCTGGCGACTAAGGGACAGGTCCTACGAGCAGTACTTC
>TRBJ2-3|.|TRBD2|TRBV25-1
CASSEFSGGNPSPDTQYF
TGTGCCAGCAGTGAATTTAGCGGGGGTAATCCATCCCCAGATACGCAGTATTTT
>TRBJ2-7|.|.|TRBV6-5
CASSNEPYEQYF
TGTGCCAGCAGTAACGAGCCCTACGAGCAGTACTTC
>TRBJ1-1|few|TRBD1|TRBV25-1
CASSDPGQGNTEAFF
TGTGCCAGCAGTGACCCCGGACAGGGGAACACTGAAGCTTTCTTT
>TRBJ1-2|few|.|TRBV19
CASSMTRANYGYTF
TGTGCCAGTAGTATGACAAGAGCAAACTATGGCTACACCTTC
>TRBJ2-1|.|.|TRBV9
CASSPAGYNEQFF
TGTGCCAGCAGCCCTGCGGGGTACAATGAGCAGTTCTTC
>TRBJ2-3|few|.|TRBV5-1
CAGARADPTDTQYF
TGCGCCGGAGCCCGAGCGGATCCCACAGATACGCAGTATTTT
>TRBJ1-2|few|TRBD1|TRBV18
CASSPYVAVGQGYTF
TGTGCCAGCTCACCCTATGTGGCAGTGGGACAGGGCTACACCTTC
>TRBJ2-7|few|.|TRBV25-1
CASRAPSSYEQYF
TGTGCCAGCAGGGCACCTTCCTCCTACGAGCAGTACTTC
>TRBJ1-1|few|TRBD1|TRBV7-9
CASSFRDSMNTEAFF
TGTGCCAGCAGCTTCCGGGACAGCATGAACACTGAAGCTTTCTTT
>TRBJ1-5|.|TRBD1|TRBV4-1
CASSRLRTGLSNQPQHF
TGCGCCAGCAGCCGGTTGAGGACAGGGCTGAGCAATCAGCCCCAGCATTTT
>TRBJ2-5|few|TRBD2|TRBV15
CATSRGGGSETQYF
TGTGCCACCAGCAGAGGGGGGGGATCGGAGACCCAGTACTTC
>TRBJ1-1|few|.|TRBV28
CASIHRANTEAFF
TGTGCCAGCATACACAGGGCGAACACTGAAGCTTTCTTT
>TRBJ2-5|.|TRBD2|TRBV2
CASSGRLAGGLETQYF
TGTGCCAGCAGTGGGAGACTAGCGGGGGGCTTGGAGACCCAGTACTTC
>TRBJ1-4|.|.|TRBV2
CASRESEKLFF
TGTGCCAGCAGGGAGAGTGAAAAACTGTTTTTT
>TRBJ2-5|few|.|TRBV6-5
CASSYSSGETQYF
TGTGCCAGCAGTTACTCTTCAGGGGAGACCCAGTACTTC
>TRBJ2-5|few|.|TRBV18
CASSNTEGTKTQYF
TGTGCCAGCTCAAATACGGAGGGCACGAAGACCCAGTACTTC
>TRBJ2-2|few|TRBD1|TRBV5-1
CASSPGTGKAGELFF
TGCGCCAGCAGCCCCGGGACAGGGAAGGCCGGGGAGCTGTTTTTT
>TRBJ1-5|few|.|TRBV21-1
CASSKARRGQPQHF
TGTGCCAGCAGCAAAGCTAGGCGGGGACAGCCCCAGCATTTT
>TRBJ2-7|few|TRBD1|TRBV6-6
CASSRDRGIYEQYF
TGTGCCAGCAGTCGGGACAGGGGAATTTACGAGCAGTACTTC
>TRBJ2-7|few|TRBD2|TRBV30
CAWNSAGEQYF
TGTGCCTGGAATTCAGCGGGGGAGCAGTACTTC
>TRBJ1-1|few|.|TRBV15
CATSSRLDTEAFF
TGTGCCACCAGCTCCCGGTTGGACACTGAAGCTTTCTTT
>TRBJ2-7|.|TRBD1|TRBV27
CASSSLTGVRSYEQYF
TGTGCCAGCAGTTCCTTGACAGGGGTTCGTAGCTACGAGCAGTACTTC
>TRBJ2-1|.|.|TRBV28
CASSSSVGTLNEQFF
TGTGCCAGCAGTTCGAGCGTTGGGACATTAAATGAGCAGTTCTTC
>TRBJ1-1|.|TRBD1|TRBV5-4
CASSFQGAGTEAFF
TGTGCCAGCAGCTTCCAGGGGGCTGGCACTGAAGCTTTCTTT
>TRBJ1-6|few|TRBD1|TRBV7-8
CASSHLPTGVNSPLHF
TGTGCCAGCAGCCATTTACCGACAGGGGTTAATTCACCCCTCCACTTT
>TRBJ2-7|.|.|TRBV5-1
CASSLYDEQYF
TGCGCCAGCAGCTTGTATGACGAGCAGTACTTC
>TRBJ2-5|.|TRBD2|TRBV28
CASSWTSGGGETQYF
TGTGCCAGCAGTTGGACTAGCGGGGGGGGCGAGACCCAGTACTTC
>TRBJ2-7|few|TRBD2|TRBV5-1
CASSLGLAGLSPEQYF
TGCGCCAGCAGCTTGGGCCTAGCGGGCCTAAGTCCGGAGCAGTACTTC
>TRBJ1-5|few|.|TRBV30
CAWTATTDNPQHF
TGTGCCTGGACGGCAACAACCGACAACCCCCAGCATTTT
>TRBJ1-6|.|TRBD1|TRBV5-4
CASSLGTAINSPLHF
TGTGCCAGCAGCCTGGGGACAGCCATTAATTCACCCCTCCACTTT
>TRBJ1-6|few|.|TRBV25-1
CASRTNPGQGGSPLHF
TGTGCCAGCAGGACAAATCCGGGACAAGGGGGATCACCCCTCCACTTT
>TRBJ2-3|.|TRBD2|TRBV11-3
CASSAGGATDTQYF
TGTGCCAGCAGCGCCGGGGGGGCCACAGATACGCAGTATTTT
>TRBJ1-3|few|.|TRBV2
CASTGQLSGNTIYF
TGTGCCAGCACCGGACAGCTATCTGGAAACACCATATATTTT
>TRBJ2-7|few|.|TRBV5-1
CASSLVTTAEYEQYF
TGCGCCAGCAGCTTGGTGACGACTGCGGAATACGAGCAGTACTTC
>TRBJ1-5|few|.|TRBV19
CASSIPADQPQHF
TGTGCCAGTAGTATACCTGCGGATCAGCCCCAGCATTTT
>TRBJ2-3|.|.|TRBV6-5
CASSLTRDADTQYF
TGTGCCAGCAGCCTCACTAGGGATGCAGATACGCAGTATTTT
>TRBJ2-4|few|TRBD1|TRBV5-1
CASRAGTGGVKNIQYF
TGCGCCAGCAGAGCCGGGACAGGGGGCGTCAAAAACATTCAGTACTTC
>TRBJ2-6|few|.|TRBV7-3
CASSLWPGSSGANVLTF
TGTGCCAGCAGCCTCTGGCCGGGTTCGTCAGGGGCCAACGTCCTGACTTTC
>TRBJ2-7|.|TRBD2|TRBV28
CASTISGGFSYEQYF
TGTGCCAGCACGATTAGCGGGGGTTTCTCCTACGAGCAGTACTTC
>TRBJ2-3|few|TRBD1|TRBV5-6
CASSHGTADTQYF
TGTGCCAGCAGCCACGGGACAGCTGATACGCAGTATTTT
>TRBJ1-1|.|.|TRBV5-1
CASSPGTAGTEAFF
TGCGCCAGCAGCCCCGGGACGGCGGGGACTGAAGCTTTCTTT
>TRBJ2-3|few|.|TRBV2
CASLYSTDTQYF
TGTGCCAGCCTCTATAGCACAGATACGCAGTATTTT
>TRBJ2-7|.|.|TRBV18
CASSPPRAQLYEQYF
TGTGCCAGCTCACCTCCACGCGCCCAACTTTACGAGCAGTACTTC
>TRBJ1-1|.|TRBD1|TRBV6-1
CASRQGGLNTEAFF
TGTGCCAGCAGACAGGGGGGGTTGAACACTGAAGCTTTCTTT
>TRBJ2-3|few|TRBD2|TRBV2
CASSAFGGLAGDNTQYF
TGTGCCAGCAGTGCCTTCGGTGGACTAGCGGGCGACAATACGCAGTATTTT
>TRBJ2-5|few|.|TRBV5-1
CASSLGGSETQYF
TGCGCCAGCAGCTTGGGAGGGTCAGAGACCCAGTACTTC
>TRBJ2-7|few|.|TRBV11-1
CASSPRPEAHEQYF
TGTGCCAGCAGCCCTCGCCCGGAGGCCCACGAGCAGTACTTC
>TRBJ2-5|.|TRBD1|TRBV7-8
CASSPRRDSLQETQYF
TGTGCCAGCAGCCCCCGCAGGGACAGCCTCCAAGAGACCCAGTACTTC
>TRBJ2-1|.|TRBD1|TRBV5-4
CASSPKGQAYNEQFF
TGTGCCAGCAGCCCTAAAGGACAGGCCTACAATGAGCAGTTCTTC
>TRBJ1-5|few|.|TRBV7-2
CASSLDNNQPQHF
TGTGCCAGCAGCTTGGACAACAATCAGCCCCAGCATTTT